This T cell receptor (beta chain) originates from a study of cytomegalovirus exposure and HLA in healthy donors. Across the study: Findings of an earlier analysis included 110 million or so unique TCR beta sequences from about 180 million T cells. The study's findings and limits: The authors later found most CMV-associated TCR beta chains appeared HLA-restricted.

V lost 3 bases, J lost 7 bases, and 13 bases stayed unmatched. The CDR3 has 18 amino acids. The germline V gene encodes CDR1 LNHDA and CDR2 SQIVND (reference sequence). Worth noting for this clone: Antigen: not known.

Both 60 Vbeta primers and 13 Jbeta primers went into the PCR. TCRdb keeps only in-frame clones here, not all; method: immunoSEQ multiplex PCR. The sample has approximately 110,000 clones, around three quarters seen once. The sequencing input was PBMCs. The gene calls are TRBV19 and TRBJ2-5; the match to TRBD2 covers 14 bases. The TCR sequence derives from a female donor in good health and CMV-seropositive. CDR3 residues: CASSIGPGLAGDGGTQYF. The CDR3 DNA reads TGTGCCAGTAGTATTGGCCCGGGACTAGCGGGAGACGGCGGGACCCAGTACTTC.